This entry lists 24 T cell receptor beta chains sequenced from one sample in a study of cytomegalovirus exposure and HLA in healthy donors. PCR amplification relied on 60 Vbeta primers (plus 13 Jbeta primers). Measured with immunoSEQ multiplex PCR; TCRdb has only the in-frame clones, and not every one. The data hold hundreds of thousands of clones, with about 66% observed a single time. The sample was PBMCs. The receptor set was obtained from a female donor in good health and CMV-seronegative.

V usage is TRBV12-5 and J usage is TRBJ1-2; D is undetermined. V gave up 3 bases and J gave up 4 bases, with 12 bases separating them. This CDR3 region has 14 residues. Looked up from germline, CDR1 is LGHNT and CDR2 is FRNRAP. This CDR3 is CASGFFEAAYGYTF. CDR3 sequence (DNA): TGTGCTAGTGGTTTCTTCGAAGCGGCCTATGGCTACACCTTC.

The chain uses TRBV5-6 and TRBJ2-3, with 11 positions matching TRBD1. CDR1 and CDR2 from the germline V gene are SGHDT and YYEEEE. CDR3 size: 16 residues. The trim removed 4 bases at V and 4 bases at J, leaving 8 bases unmatched. DNA of the CDR3: TGTGCCAGCAGCGGAGCCGGACAGGGGGCGTCAGATACGCAGTATTTT. As protein: CASSGAGQGASDTQYF.

CDR3 in amino acids: CASTKLAASTDTQYF. The CDR3 DNA follows: TGTGCCAGCACCAAACTAGCGGCTAGCACAGATACGCAGTATTTT. This chain links TRBV11-2 with TRBJ2-3, with 8 positions matching TRBD2. Per the germline V gene, CDR1 is SGHAT and CDR2 is FQNNGV. The CDR3 is 15 residues long. The ends lost 7 bases at V and 0 bases at J; junction bases unmatched: 6.

The chain links TRBV28 to TRBJ2-5; 7 nucleotides match TRBD2. V lost 7 bases and J lost 5; bases outside the gene matches: 16. This CDR3 contains 16 residues. Germline values: CDR1 MDHEN, CDR2 SYDVKM. CDR3 nucleotides: TGTGCCAGCAAAAGGCCTTCGGGAGGTTTGGTCGAGACCCAGTACTTC. Protein product: CASKRPSGGLVETQYF.

The V and J genes are TRBV5-1 and TRBJ2-5; 16 bases map to TRBD2. V shed 2 bases, J shed 1 base, and the junction held 20 bases outside the gene matches. The germline V gene encodes CDR1 SGHRS and CDR2 YFSETQ. The CDR3 consists of 23 residues. The CDR3 sequence: CASSFSSLPKSGTSGRVQETQYF. The CDR3 bases are TGCGCCAGCAGCTTCTCATCTTTACCTAAATCCGGGACTAGCGGGAGGGTCCAAGAGACCCAGTACTTC.

This chain connects TRBV6-1 to TRBJ1-2; possible D gene TRBD1, 6 bases. CDR3 size: 14 residues. The germline V gene has CDR1 MNHNS and CDR2 SASEGT. The ends were cut back, 8 bases at V and 2 bases at J, with 15 bases in the middle. CDR3 sequence: CASVTITGNYGYTF. The CDR3 coding sequence is TGTGCCAGCGTTACAATTACAGGGAACTATGGCTACACCTTC.

V gene TRBV5-4 combines with J gene TRBJ2-3; the match to TRBD2 covers 10 bases. With 0 bases clipped from V and 1 base from J, the junction kept 2 bases outside the gene matches. The CDR3 is made up of 16 amino acids. Germline V gives CDR1 SGHNT, CDR2 YYREEE (reference sequence). CDR3 sequence: CASSLAGTSGTDTQYF. The CDR3 coding sequence is TGTGCCAGCAGCTTGGCCGGGACTAGCGGCACAGATACGCAGTATTTT.

The V gene is TRBV14, the J gene TRBJ2-5; the match to TRBD2 covers 9 bases. V trimming: 1 base; J trimming: 2 bases; junction bases outside the gene matches: 2. The V gene's germline CDR1 is SGHDN and CDR2 FVKESK. The CDR3 totals 15 residues. CDR3 in amino acids: CASSQGLAEQETQYF. As DNA, the CDR3 is TGTGCCAGCAGCCAAGGACTAGCGGAACAAGAGACCCAGTACTTC.

This clone was detected only once. V and J are TRBV6-5 and TRBJ2-1; TRBD1 agrees at 8 bases. Trimming removed 4 bases from V and 9 bases from J; junction bases left unmatched: 14. Germline V CDR1 and CDR2: MNHEY, SVGAGI. This CDR3 spans 16 amino acids. CDR3 sequence (DNA): TGTGCCAGCAGTTCCCCTCTAGGCAACGACAGGGGTGAGCAGTTCTTC. It codes for CASSSPLGNDRGEQFF.

The V gene is TRBV6-5, the J gene TRBJ1-1; the D is unclear. V was trimmed by 6 bases and J by 11 bases, leaving 13 bases between them. Germline V CDR1 and CDR2: MNHEY, SVGAGI. This CDR3 contains 11 residues. The DNA for the CDR3 is TGTGCCAGCAGCCCCCCCCCTTCGGCTTTCTTT. Residues: CASSPPPSAFF.

Comment on this clone: One junction end disagrees with the germline gene, perhaps due to a read error. This sequence joins TRBV5-1 and TRBJ2-6; D unresolved. The CDR3 sequence is 15 residues long. Germline V gene data show CDR1 as SGHRS and CDR2 as YFSETQ. DNA for the CDR3: TGCACCAGCAGCCTCTTCTCGTCTGGGGCCAACGTCCTGACTTTC. It encodes CTSSLFSSGANVLTF.

The CDR3 loop is CASSRTGTVIYEQYF. The CDR3 nucleotides are TGTGCCAGCAGCCGGACAGGAACCGTAATCTACGAGCAGTACTTC. This chain connects TRBV6-5 to TRBJ2-7; 7 bases map to TRBD1. Trimming took 6 bases from V and 3 from J; bases not matched to a gene: 11. CDR3 length: 15 amino acids. Germline CDR1 reads MNHEY; CDR2 reads SVGAGI.

The J gene is TRBJ2-5, the V gene TRBV5-5; D not resolved. V lost 4 bases to trimming and J lost 2 bases, with 9 bases between them. This CDR3 contains 13 residues. CDR1 and CDR2 from the germline V gene are SGHKS and YYEKEE (reference sequence). DNA of the CDR3: TGTGCCAGCAGCCCACTCCGTCAAGAGACCCAGTACTTC. Protein sequence: CASSPLRQETQYF. The variable domain in full, completed from reference TRBV5-5 and TRBJ2-5, reads DAGVTQSPTHLIKTRGQQVTLRCSPISGHKSVSWYQQVLGQGPQFIFQYYEKEERGRGNFPDRFSARQFPNYSSELNVNALLLGDSALYLCASSPLRQETQYFGPGTRLLVL.

The CDR3, as DNA: TGTGCCAGGGAGACAGGGAGCACAGATACGCAGTATTTT. Translation gives CARETGSTDTQYF. The rearrangement joins TRBV2 to TRBJ2-3, with 7 bases fitting TRBD1. The trim removed 9 bases at V and 0 bases at J, leaving 3 bases unmatched. Germline CDR1 reads SNHLY; CDR2 reads FYNNEI. The CDR3 covers 13 residues.

The rearrangement joins TRBV25-1 to TRBJ2-7; tentative D call: TRBD2 (5 bases). The V end lost 2 bases, the J end lost 7 bases, and 12 bases lay between the germline ends. Per the germline V gene, CDR1 is MGHDK and CDR2 is SYGVNS. This CDR3 contains 13 residues. The CDR3 DNA follows: TGTGCCAGCAGTGAACCGGGGTCGGGTGAGCAGTACTTC. This translates into CASSEPGSGEQYF.

About this clone: A read error may produce the germline difference seen at one junction end. The chain carries TRBV7-9 and TRBJ1-2; TRBD1 aligns across 9 bases. CDR3 length: 14 residues. Germline V CDR1 and CDR2: SEHNR, FQNEAQ (reference sequence). CDR3 in amino acids: CSSSFTGQGGGYTF. For the CDR3, the DNA is TGTTCCAGCAGCTTTACGGGACAGGGTGGAGGCTACACCTTC.

CDR3 coding DNA: TGTGCCAGCAGTTTCGACCGACGGGTCTATGGCTACACCTTC. It is translated as CASSFDRRVYGYTF. The rearrangement uses TRBV6-5 and TRBJ1-2; D is undetermined. Trimming pared 4 bases from V and 4 bases from J, leaving 13 bases between. Germline CDR1 MNHEY, CDR2 SVGAGI. This CDR3 has 14 amino acids.

The chain couples TRBV30 to TRBJ2-7, with D possibly being TRBD2 (6 bases). CDR1 GTSNPN and CDR2 SVGIG come from the germline V gene (reference sequence). CDR3 size: 12 residues. Trimming removed 5 bases from V and 7 bases from J, with 15 bases in between. The CDR3 DNA sequence: TGTGCCTGGCTCGGGACTCCCGGGGAGCAGTACTTC. Its translation is CAWLGTPGEQYF. The whole variable domain, filled in from reference TRBV30 and TRBJ2-7, reads SQTIHQWPATLVQPVGSPLSLECTVEGTSNPNLYWYRQAAGRGLQLLFYSVGIGQISSEVPQNLSASRPQDRQFILSSKKLLLSDSGFYLCAWLGTPGEQYFGPGTRLTVT.

This clone was seen just once. The CDR3 region is CSVERDLKGYGYTF. The CDR3 DNA follows: TGCAGCGTTGAGAGGGATCTAAAGGGCTATGGCTACACCTTC. The genes are TRBV29-1 and TRBJ1-2; D unresolved. Per the germline V gene, CDR1 is SQVTM and CDR2 is ANQGSEA. Trimming shortened V by 3 bases and J by 4 bases, and 15 bases separated the two germline ends. The CDR3 consists of 14 residues.

This clone has a single count. J is TRBJ2-3 and V is TRBV27; 12 bases line up with TRBD2. This CDR3 is built from 16 residues. From germline, CDR1 is MNHEY and CDR2 SMNVEV (reference sequence). With V trimmed by 7 bases and J by 2 bases, 7 bases remained unmatched. CDR3 sequence (DNA): TGTGCCAGCACACCCAGGACTAGCGGGGACACAGATACGCAGTATTTT. Translating gives CASTPRTSGDTDTQYF.

The chain combines TRBV2 with TRBJ2-1; 10 nucleotides align to TRBD2. This CDR3 is built from 18 residues. Germline assignment: CDR1 SNHLY and CDR2 FYNNEI. J gave up 8 bases and V 0 bases, and 13 bases lay outside the gene matches. In DNA form, the CDR3 reads TGTGCCAGCAGTGAAGCGCGGGTAGCGGGAGGACTCTGGGATGAGCAGTTCTTC. Protein: CASSEARVAGGLWDEQFF.

The genes are TRBV7-3 and TRBJ2-3; TRBD2 agrees at 7 bases. The CDR3 spans 17 residues. The V segment lost 4 bases and the J segment 1 base; nucleotides outside the gene matches: 11. From germline, CDR1 is SGHTA and CDR2 FQGTGA. The DNA of the CDR3 is TGTGCCAGCAGCTCCGCCCGGCTAGCGGACCGCACAGATACGCAGTATTTT. This sequence encodes CASSSARLADRTDTQYF. The full variable domain, its missing parts supplied by reference TRBV7-3 and TRBJ2-3, is GAGVSQTPSNKVTEKGKYVELRCDPISGHTALYWYRQSLGQGPEFLIYFQGTGAADDSGLPNDRFFAVRPEGSVSTLKIQRTERGDSAVYLCASSSARLADRTDTQYFGPGTRLTVL.

This chain joins TRBV6-5 and TRBJ2-3; possible D gene TRBD1, 6 bases. V was cut by 4 bases and J by 4 bases, with 15 bases left in between. There are 15 residues in the CDR3. The germline V gene encodes CDR1 MNHEY and CDR2 SVGAGI. CDR3 sequence: CASSSGQTRADTQYF. The CDR3 DNA reads as TGTGCCAGCAGTTCCGGACAGACCCGCGCAGATACGCAGTATTTT.

The chain has TRBV15 and TRBJ2-7; 7 bases map to TRBD1. CDR1 LNHNV and CDR2 YYDKDF come from the germline V gene (reference sequence). This CDR3 has 13 amino acids. Losses at the gene ends were 9 bases for V and 3 bases for J; bases not matched to a gene: 8. CDR3 protein: CATAPGQNYEQYF. Written as DNA, the CDR3 is TGTGCCACAGCACCGGGACAGAACTACGAGCAGTACTTC.